This T cell receptor beta chain appears in the sequencing data of a study of shared clonotypes between healthy human individuals. Findings and caveats of the study: Sequencing of the sorted subsets was shown by rarefaction to be incomplete despite large depth. Sampling was confined to blood; repertoires within tissues likely differ.

Comment on this clone: Its cognate antigen is unknown.

Here immunoSEQ multiplex PCR was the method, and the copy in TCRdb shows in-frame clones only, minus some. Among about 2.4 million clones, 80% to 95% were seen once, and the ten largest hold around 0.37%. The V segment lost 5 bases and the J segment 6 bases; nucleotides outside the gene matches: 3. Germline assignment: CDR1 SGHVS and CDR2 FQNEAQ. This CDR3 has 13 residues. This receptor was identified in a man between 18 and 35 years old in good health. Some clones in this sample may be carry-over from other donors' samples. V is TRBV7-8 and J is TRBJ2-7; 11 nucleotides align to TRBD1. Sample: naive CD4+ T cells from PBMCs. Subset of the sample: CD45RA+ positively selected. CDR3 bases: TGTGCCAGCAGCCCGGACAGGGGGCGCGAGCAGTACTTC. This gives the protein CASSPDRGREQYF.